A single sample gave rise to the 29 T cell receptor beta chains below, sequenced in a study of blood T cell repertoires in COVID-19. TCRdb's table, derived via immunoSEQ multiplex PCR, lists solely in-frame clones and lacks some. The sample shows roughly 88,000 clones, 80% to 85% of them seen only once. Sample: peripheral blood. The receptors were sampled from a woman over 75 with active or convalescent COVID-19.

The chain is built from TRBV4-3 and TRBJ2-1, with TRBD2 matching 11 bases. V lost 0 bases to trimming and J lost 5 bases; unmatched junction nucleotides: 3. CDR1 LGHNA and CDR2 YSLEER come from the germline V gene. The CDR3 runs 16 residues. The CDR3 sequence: CASSQEGLAANNEQFF. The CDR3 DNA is TGCGCCAGCAGCCAAGAGGGACTAGCGGCTAACAATGAGCAGTTCTTC.

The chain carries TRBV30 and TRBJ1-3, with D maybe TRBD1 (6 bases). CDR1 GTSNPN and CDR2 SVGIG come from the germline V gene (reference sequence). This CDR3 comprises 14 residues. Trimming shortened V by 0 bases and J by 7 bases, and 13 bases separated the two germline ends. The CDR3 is CAWSVGQLKNTIYF. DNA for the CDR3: TGTGCCTGGAGTGTAGGACAGTTGAAGAACACCATATATTTT. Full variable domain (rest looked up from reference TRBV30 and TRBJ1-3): SQTIHQWPATLVQPVGSPLSLECTVEGTSNPNLYWYRQAAGRGLQLLFYSVGIGQISSEVPQNLSASRPQDRQFILSSKKLLLSDSGFYLCAWSVGQLKNTIYFGEGSWLTVV.

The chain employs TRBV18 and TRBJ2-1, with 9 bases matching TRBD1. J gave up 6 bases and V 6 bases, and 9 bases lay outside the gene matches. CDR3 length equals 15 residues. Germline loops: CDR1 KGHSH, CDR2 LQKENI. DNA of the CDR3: TGTGCCAGCTCGCCCGGGACAGGGTCAACCAATGAGCAGTTCTTC. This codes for CASSPGTGSTNEQFF. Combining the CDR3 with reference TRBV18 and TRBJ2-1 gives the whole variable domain NAGVMQNPRHLVRRRGQEARLRCSPMKGHSHVYWYRQLPEEGLKFMVYLQKENIIDESGMPKERFSAEFPKEGPSILRIQQVVRGDSAAYFCASSPGTGSTNEQFFGPGTRLTVL.

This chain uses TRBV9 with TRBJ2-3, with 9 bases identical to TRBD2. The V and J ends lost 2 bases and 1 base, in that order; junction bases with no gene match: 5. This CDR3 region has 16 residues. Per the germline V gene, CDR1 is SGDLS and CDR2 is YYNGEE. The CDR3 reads CASSVRGGRGTDTQYF. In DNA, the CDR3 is TGTGCCAGCAGCGTGCGGGGGGGCCGTGGCACAGATACGCAGTATTTT.

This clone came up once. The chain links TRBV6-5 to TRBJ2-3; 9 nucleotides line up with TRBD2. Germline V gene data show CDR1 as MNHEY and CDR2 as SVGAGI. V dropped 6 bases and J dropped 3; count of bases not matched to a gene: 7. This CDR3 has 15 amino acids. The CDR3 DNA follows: TGTGCCAGCAGCTCCCGGGGACTAGCAACAGATACGCAGTATTTT. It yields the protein CASSSRGLATDTQYF.

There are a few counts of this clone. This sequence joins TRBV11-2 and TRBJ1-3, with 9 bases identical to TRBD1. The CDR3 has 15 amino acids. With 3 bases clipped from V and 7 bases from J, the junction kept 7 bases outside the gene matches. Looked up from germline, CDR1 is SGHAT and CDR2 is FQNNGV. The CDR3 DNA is TGTGCCAGCAGCTTCCCGGACAGGGGTAGTAACACCATATATTTT. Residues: CASSFPDRGSNTIYF.

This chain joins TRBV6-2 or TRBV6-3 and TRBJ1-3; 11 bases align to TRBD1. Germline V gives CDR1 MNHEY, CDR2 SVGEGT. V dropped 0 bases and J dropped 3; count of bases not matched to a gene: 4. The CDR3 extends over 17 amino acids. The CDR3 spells CASSYSWTGGVGNTIYF. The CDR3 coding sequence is TGTGCCAGCAGTTACTCTTGGACAGGGGGCGTTGGAAACACCATATATTTT.

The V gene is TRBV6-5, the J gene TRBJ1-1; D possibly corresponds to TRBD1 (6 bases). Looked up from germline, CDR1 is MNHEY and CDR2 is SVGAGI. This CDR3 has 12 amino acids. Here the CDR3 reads CVGGIMNTEAFF. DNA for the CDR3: TGTGTTGGGGGCATTATGAACACTGAAGCTTTCTTT.

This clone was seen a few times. The chain's CDR3 is CASSLTIYGPADTQYF. CDR3 bases: TGTGCCAGCAGCCTTACGATTTATGGGCCGGCAGATACGCAGTATTTT. This chain uses TRBV13 with TRBJ2-3; D is undetermined. The CDR3 totals 16 residues. With 5 bases removed from V and 4 bases from J, the gap between germline ends came to 19 bases. Germline CDR1 and CDR2: PRHDT and FYEKMQ (reference sequence).

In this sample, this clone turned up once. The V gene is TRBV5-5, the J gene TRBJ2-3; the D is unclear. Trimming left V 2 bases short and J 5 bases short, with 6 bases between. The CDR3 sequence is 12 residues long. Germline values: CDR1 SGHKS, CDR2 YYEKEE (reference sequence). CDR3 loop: CASSLEVDTQYF. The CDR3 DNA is TGTGCCAGCAGCTTAGAGGTAGATACGCAGTATTTT.

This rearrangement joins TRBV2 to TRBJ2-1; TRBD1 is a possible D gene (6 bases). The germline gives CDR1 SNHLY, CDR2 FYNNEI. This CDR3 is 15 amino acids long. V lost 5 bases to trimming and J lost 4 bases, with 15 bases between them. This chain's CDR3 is CASSLFTGQYNEQFF. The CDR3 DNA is TGTGCCAGCAGTCTCTTTACCGGACAGTACAATGAGCAGTTCTTC. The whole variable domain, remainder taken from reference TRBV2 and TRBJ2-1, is EPEVTQTPSHQVTQMGQEVILRCVPISNHLYFYWYRQILGQKVEFLVSFYNNEISEKSEIFDDQFSVERPDGSNFTLKIRSTKLEDSAMYFCASSLFTGQYNEQFFGPGTRLTVL.

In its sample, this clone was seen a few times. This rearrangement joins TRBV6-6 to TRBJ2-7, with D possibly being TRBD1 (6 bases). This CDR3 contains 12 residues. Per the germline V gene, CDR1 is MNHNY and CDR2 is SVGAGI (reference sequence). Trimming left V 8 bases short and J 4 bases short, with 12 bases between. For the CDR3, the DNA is TGTGCCAGCCGGCAGGGGCAGTACGAGCAGTACTTC. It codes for CASRQGQYEQYF.

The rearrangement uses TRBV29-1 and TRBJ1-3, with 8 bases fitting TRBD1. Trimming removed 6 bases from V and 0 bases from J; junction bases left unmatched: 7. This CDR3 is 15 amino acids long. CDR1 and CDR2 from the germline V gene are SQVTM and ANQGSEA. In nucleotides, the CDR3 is TGCAGCGTCCGAAGGACAGGGTCCTCTGGAAACACCATATATTTT. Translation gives CSVRRTGSSGNTIYF.

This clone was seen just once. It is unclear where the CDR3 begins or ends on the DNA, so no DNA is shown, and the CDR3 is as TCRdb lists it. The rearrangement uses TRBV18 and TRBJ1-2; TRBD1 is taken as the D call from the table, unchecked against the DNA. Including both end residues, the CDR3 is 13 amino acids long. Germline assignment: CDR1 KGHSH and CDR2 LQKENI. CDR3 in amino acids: CASSVGQGNSNTF.

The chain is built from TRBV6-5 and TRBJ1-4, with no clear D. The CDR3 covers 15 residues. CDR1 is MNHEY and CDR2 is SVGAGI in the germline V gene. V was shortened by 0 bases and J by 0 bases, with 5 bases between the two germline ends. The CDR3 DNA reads TGTGCCAGCAGTTACTCACATCCAACTAATGAAAAACTGTTTTTT. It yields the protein CASSYSHPTNEKLFF.

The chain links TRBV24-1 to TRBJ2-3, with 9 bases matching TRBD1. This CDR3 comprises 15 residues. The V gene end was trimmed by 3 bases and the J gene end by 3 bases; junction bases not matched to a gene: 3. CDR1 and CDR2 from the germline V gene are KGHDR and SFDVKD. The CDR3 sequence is CATSDATGGTDTQYF. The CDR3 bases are TGTGCCACCAGTGATGCGACAGGGGGAACAGATACGCAGTATTTT.

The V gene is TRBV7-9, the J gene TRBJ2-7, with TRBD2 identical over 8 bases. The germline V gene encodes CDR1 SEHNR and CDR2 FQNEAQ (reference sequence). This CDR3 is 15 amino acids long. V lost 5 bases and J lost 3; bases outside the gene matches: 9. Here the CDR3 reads CASSKRATSDYEQYF. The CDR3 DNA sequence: TGTGCCAGCAGCAAACGGGCGACTAGCGACTACGAGCAGTACTTC.

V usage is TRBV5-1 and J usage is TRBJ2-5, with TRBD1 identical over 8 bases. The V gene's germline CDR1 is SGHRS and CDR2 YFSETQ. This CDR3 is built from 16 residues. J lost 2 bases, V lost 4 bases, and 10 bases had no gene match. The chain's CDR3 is CASSRDRGNIQETQYF. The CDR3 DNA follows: TGCGCCAGCAGCCGTGACAGGGGAAACATTCAAGAGACCCAGTACTTC.

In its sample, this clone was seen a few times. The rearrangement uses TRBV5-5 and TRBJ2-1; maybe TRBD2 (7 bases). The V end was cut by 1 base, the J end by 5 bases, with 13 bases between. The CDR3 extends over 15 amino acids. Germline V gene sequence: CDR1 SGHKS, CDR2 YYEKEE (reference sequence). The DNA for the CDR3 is TGTGCCAGCAGCTTGTCCGGGGGGCGGAACAATGAGCAGTTCTTC. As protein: CASSLSGGRNNEQFF.

The CDR3 here is CASSRDRLNTGELFF. DNA of the CDR3: TGTGCCAGTTCCCGGGACAGGTTGAACACCGGGGAGCTGTTTTTT. The chain carries TRBV19 and TRBJ2-2, with 8 bases fitting TRBD1. CDR1 LNHDA and CDR2 SQIVND come from the germline V gene (reference sequence). The CDR3 contains 15 residues. With 8 bases clipped from V and 1 base from J, the junction kept 6 bases outside the gene matches.

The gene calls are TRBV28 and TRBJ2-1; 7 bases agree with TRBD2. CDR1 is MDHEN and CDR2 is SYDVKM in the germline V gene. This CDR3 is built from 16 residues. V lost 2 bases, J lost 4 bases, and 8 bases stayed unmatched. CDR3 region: CASSLVSSGAYNEQFF. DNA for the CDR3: TGTGCCAGCAGTTTAGTTTCTAGCGGAGCGTACAATGAGCAGTTCTTC.

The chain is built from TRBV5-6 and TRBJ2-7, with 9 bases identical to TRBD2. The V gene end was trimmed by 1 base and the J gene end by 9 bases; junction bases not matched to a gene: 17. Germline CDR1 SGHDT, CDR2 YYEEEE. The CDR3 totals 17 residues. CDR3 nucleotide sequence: TGTGCCAGCAGCTTGTCTCGGGCGGGAGGGCCGAGGGCGTCGCAGTACTTC. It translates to CASSLSRAGGPRASQYF. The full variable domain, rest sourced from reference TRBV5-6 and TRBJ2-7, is DAGVTQSPTHLIKTRGQQVTLRCSPKSGHDTVSWYQQALGQGPQFIFQYYEEEERQRGNFPDRFSGHQFPNYSSELNVNALLLGDSALYLCASSLSRAGGPRASQYFGPGTRLTVT.

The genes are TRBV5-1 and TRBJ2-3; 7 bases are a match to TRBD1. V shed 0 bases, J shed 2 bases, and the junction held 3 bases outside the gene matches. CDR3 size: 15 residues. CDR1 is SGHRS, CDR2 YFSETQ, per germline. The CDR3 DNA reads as TGCGCCAGCAGCTTGGGGGGACAGCACACAGATACGCAGTATTTT. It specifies CASSLGGQHTDTQYF.

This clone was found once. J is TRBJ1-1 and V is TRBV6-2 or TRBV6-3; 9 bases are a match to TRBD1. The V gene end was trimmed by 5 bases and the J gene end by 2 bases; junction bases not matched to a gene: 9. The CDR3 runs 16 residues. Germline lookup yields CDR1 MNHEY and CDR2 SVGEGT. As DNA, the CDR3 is TGTGCCAGCAGTGACGCCAGGGGACAGGGAAACACTGAAGCTTTCTTT. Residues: CASSDARGQGNTEAFF.

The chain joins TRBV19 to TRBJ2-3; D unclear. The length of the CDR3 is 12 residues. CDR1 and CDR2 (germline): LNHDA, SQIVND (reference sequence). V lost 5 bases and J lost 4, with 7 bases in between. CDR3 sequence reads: CASSVAADTQYF. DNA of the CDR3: TGTGCCAGTAGTGTGGCCGCAGATACGCAGTATTTT.

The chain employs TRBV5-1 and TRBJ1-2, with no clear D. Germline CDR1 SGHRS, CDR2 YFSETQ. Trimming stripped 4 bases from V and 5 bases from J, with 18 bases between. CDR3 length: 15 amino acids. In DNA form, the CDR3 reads TGCGCCAGCAGCCCGGATGGCAGGTCATCGTATGGCTACACCTTC. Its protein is CASSPDGRSSYGYTF. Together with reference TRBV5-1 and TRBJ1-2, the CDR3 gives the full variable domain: KAGVTQTPRYLIKTRGQQVTLSCSPISGHRSVSWYQQTPGQGLQFLFEYFSETQRNKGNFPGRFSGRQFSNSRSEMNVSTLELGDSALYLCASSPDGRSSYGYTFGSGTRLTVV.

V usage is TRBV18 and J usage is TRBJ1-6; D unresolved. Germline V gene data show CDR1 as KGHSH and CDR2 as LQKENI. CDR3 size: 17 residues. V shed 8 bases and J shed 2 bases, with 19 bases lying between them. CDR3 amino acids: CASTVAVPGTYNSPLHF. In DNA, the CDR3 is TGTGCCAGCACCGTCGCCGTCCCGGGAACCTATAATTCACCCCTCCACTTT.

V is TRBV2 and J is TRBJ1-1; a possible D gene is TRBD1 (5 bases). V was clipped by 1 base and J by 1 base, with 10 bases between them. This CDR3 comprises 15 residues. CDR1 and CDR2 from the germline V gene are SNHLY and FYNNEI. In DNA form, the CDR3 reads TGTGCCAGCAGTGAAGGGGGGGTCGGGAACACTGAAGCTTTCTTT. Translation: CASSEGGVGNTEAFF.

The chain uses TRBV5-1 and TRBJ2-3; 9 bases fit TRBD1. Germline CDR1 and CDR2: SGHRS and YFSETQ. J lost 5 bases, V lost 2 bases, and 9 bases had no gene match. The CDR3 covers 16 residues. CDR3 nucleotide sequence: TGCGCCAGCAGCTTAAGCCTACAGGGGGCCGGAGATACGCAGTATTTT. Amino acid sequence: CASSLSLQGAGDTQYF.